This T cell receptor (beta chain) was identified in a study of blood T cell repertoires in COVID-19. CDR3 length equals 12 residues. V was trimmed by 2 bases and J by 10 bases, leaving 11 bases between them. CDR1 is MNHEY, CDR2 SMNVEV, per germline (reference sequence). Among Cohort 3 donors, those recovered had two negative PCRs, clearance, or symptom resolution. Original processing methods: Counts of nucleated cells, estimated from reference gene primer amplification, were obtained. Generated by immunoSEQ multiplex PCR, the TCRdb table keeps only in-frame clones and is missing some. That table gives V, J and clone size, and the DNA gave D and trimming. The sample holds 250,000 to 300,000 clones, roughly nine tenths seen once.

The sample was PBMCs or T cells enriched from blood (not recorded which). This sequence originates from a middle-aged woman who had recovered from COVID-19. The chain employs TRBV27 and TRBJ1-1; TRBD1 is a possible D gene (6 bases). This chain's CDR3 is CASSLIGQTAFF. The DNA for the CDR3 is TGTGCCAGCAGTTTAATCGGACAGACAGCTTTCTTT.